The 31 T cell receptor beta chains presented below share a single source sample, sequenced in a study of persistence of HIV-infected CD4 T cells. An overlapping HIV-1 Gag peptide pool stimulated these cells at approximately 1 ug/peptide/mL. CD40L/CD69 double-negative CD45RO-high memory CD4+ T cells were collected. The antigens these receptors bind are not known. Sequencing used immunoSEQ version 4 in survey mode. Produced via immunoSEQ multiplex PCR; TCRdb's table is partial and in-frame only. The profile shows approximately 35,000 clones, 82% of them singletons. The material was cultured CD4+ T cells from PBMCs, obtained from a patient who received antiretroviral therapy. The receptors shown here come from an adult with HIV. The donor label of this sample is uncertain.

The chain couples TRBV10-3 to TRBJ2-7; 8 nucleotides agree with TRBD1. V shed 3 bases and J 1 base; nucleotides not matched to a gene: 5. This CDR3 comprises 15 residues. Germline CDR1 ENHRY, CDR2 SYGVKD. The CDR3 DNA sequence: TGTGCCATCAGTGACCCCGGACAGGGTTCCTACGAGCAGTACTTC. The encoded protein is CAISDPGQGSYEQYF.

A single count supports this clone. V usage is TRBV5-6 and J usage is TRBJ1-2, with no clear D. Germline V gene data show CDR1 as SGHDT and CDR2 as YYEEEE. The V end was cut by 0 bases, the J end by 6 bases, with 9 bases between. CDR3 size: 13 residues. The CDR3 loop reads CASSLDPRHGYTF. CDR3 DNA: TGTGCCAGCAGCTTGGACCCAAGGCATGGCTACACCTTC.

This clone was observed once. The chain joins TRBV20-1 to TRBJ1-1; the D gene is possibly TRBD1 (5 bases). CDR3 length: 14 amino acids. Germline V gives CDR1 DFQATT, CDR2 SNEGSKA (reference sequence). Trimming removed 3 bases at V and 5 bases at J, with 16 bases between. CDR3 DNA: TGCAGTGCTAGTTTTGGGGCGTGGAAGACTGAAGCTTTCTTT. Its protein is CSASFGAWKTEAFF.

This clone has a handful of counts. The chain links TRBV6-1 to TRBJ2-7, with D possibly matching TRBD2 (5 bases). The length of the CDR3 is 12 residues. Trimming took off 2 bases at V and 3 bases at J, with 5 bases between the two ends. Germline CDR1 reads MNHNS; CDR2 reads SASEGT. CDR3 in amino acids: CASSERGYEQYF. DNA of the CDR3: TGTGCCAGCAGTGAACGGGGCTACGAGCAGTACTTC.

The chain is built from TRBV27 and TRBJ1-5; tentatively, D is TRBD1 (5 bases). Germline lookup yields CDR1 MNHEY and CDR2 SMNVEV (reference sequence). The CDR3 totals 14 residues. V was pared by 3 bases and J by 11 bases, with 17 bases between. CDR3 amino acids: CASSLRRDADAQHF. The CDR3, as DNA: TGTGCCAGCAGTTTGAGACGGGACGCCGACGCCCAGCATTTT.

This CDR3 reads CATSRGGADTQYF. CDR3 DNA: TGTGCCACCAGCAGAGGGGGGGCTGATACGCAGTATTTT. The V call is TRBV15, the J call TRBJ2-3; D tentatively fits TRBD1 or TRBD2 (6 bases each). The CDR3 covers 13 residues. Germline V CDR1 and CDR2: LNHNV, YYDKDF (reference sequence). V lost 1 base and J lost 6, with 8 bases in between. Filled out from reference TRBV15 and TRBJ2-3, the complete variable domain reads DAMVIQNPRYQVTQFGKPVTLSCSQTLNHNVMYWYQQKSSQAPKLLFHYYDKDFNNEADTPDNFQSRRPNTSFCFLDIRSPGLGDTAMYLCATSRGGADTQYFGPGTRLTVL.

The rearrangement uses TRBV6-5 and TRBJ1-5; TRBD1 aligns across 8 bases. Per germline, CDR1 MNHEY and CDR2 SVGAGI. The CDR3 length is 13 residues. The V segment lost 4 bases and the J segment 4 bases; nucleotides outside the gene matches: 0. CDR3 region: CASSWTGNQPQHF. The CDR3 region has the DNA TGTGCCAGCAGTTGGACAGGGAATCAGCCCCAGCATTTT.

The chain joins TRBV7-2 to TRBJ1-1; D remains unclear. The CDR3 consists of 14 residues. CDR1 SGHTA and CDR2 FQGNSA come from the germline V gene. V gave up 5 bases and J gave up 2 bases, with 12 bases separating them. This chain's CDR3 is CASSVTDANTEAFF. CDR3 in DNA: TGTGCCAGCAGCGTCACAGATGCTAACACTGAAGCTTTCTTT.

This clone was detected a few times. This chain connects TRBV6-5 to TRBJ1-6; D ambiguous. V was shortened by 6 bases and J by 8 bases, with 11 bases between the two germline ends. This CDR3 spans 13 amino acids. Germline V gene lookup returns CDR1 MNHEY and CDR2 SVGAGI. The CDR3 nucleotides are TGTGCCAGCAGCATAAGCCGGGATTCACCCCTCCACTTT. Its protein is CASSISRDSPLHF.

The chain joins TRBV9 to TRBJ2-3; no definite D call. This CDR3 contains 14 residues. Trimming shortened V by 3 bases and J by 2 bases, and 10 bases separated the two germline ends. Germline-derived CDR1 and CDR2 are SGDLS and YYNGEE. The CDR3 DNA follows: TGTGCCAGCAGCGCCGGCAGTCTCACAGATACGCAGTATTTT. Amino acids: CASSAGSLTDTQYF.

The chain links TRBV5-1 to TRBJ1-6; D perhaps matches TRBD1 (6 bases). Germline V gene sequence: CDR1 SGHRS, CDR2 YFSETQ. V lost 3 bases to trimming and J lost 6 bases, with 16 bases between them. This CDR3 is 16 amino acids long. CDR3 residues: CASSSTAGALNSPLHF. CDR3 in DNA: TGCGCCAGCAGCTCAACGGCGGGGGCCCTTAATTCACCCCTCCACTTT.

This clone was seen only a few times. The chain is built from TRBV6-2 or TRBV6-3 and TRBJ1-1; D call uncertain. This CDR3 has 13 amino acids. V gave up 0 bases and J gave up 7 bases, with 9 bases separating them. From germline, CDR1 is MNHEY and CDR2 SVGEGT. The CDR3 coding sequence is TGTGCCAGCAGTTACTCGAGTCTCAGTGAAGCTTTCTTT. Its translation is CASSYSSLSEAFF.

This chain links TRBV10-2 with TRBJ1-1; TRBD1 aligns across 7 bases. The ends lost 6 bases at V and 1 base at J; junction bases unmatched: 2. The V gene's germline CDR1 is WSHSY and CDR2 SAAADI. This CDR3 has 13 amino acids. The CDR3 reads CASSGTANTEAFF. The CDR3 DNA sequence: TGCGCCAGCAGCGGGACAGCGAACACTGAAGCTTTCTTT.

The chain recombines TRBV3-1 (or the pseudogene TRBV3-2) with TRBJ1-1, with TRBD1 matching over 7 bases. CDR1 is LGHDT and CDR2 is YNNKEL in the germline V gene (reference sequence). V lost 4 bases, J lost 1 base, and 12 bases stayed unmatched. The CDR3 totals 17 residues. For the CDR3, the DNA is TGTGCCAGCAGCCGACAGACAGGGTCCAAGGGGAACACTGAAGCTTTCTTT. This sequence encodes CASSRQTGSKGNTEAFF.

With respect to this clone: Other DNA sequences of this sample code for an identical CDR3. The V and J genes are TRBV9 and TRBJ2-5; no reliable D call. The V and J ends lost 0 bases and 3 bases respectively, with 0 bases between them. The CDR3 totals 11 residues. Per the germline V gene, CDR1 is SGDLS and CDR2 is YYNGEE. The CDR3 coding sequence is TGTGCCAGCAGCGTAGAAGAGACCCAGTACTTC. Encoded protein: CASSVEETQYF.

This clone occurred a few times. The chain carries TRBV10-3 and TRBJ1-1; D is ambiguous. The CDR3 consists of 14 residues. Per the germline V gene, CDR1 is ENHRY and CDR2 is SYGVKD. The V end was cut by 2 bases, the J end by 3 bases, with 10 bases between. CDR3 protein: CAISERIGDTEAFF. DNA of the CDR3: TGTGCCATCAGTGAGCGGATTGGCGACACTGAAGCTTTCTTT.

The chain uses TRBV10-2 and TRBJ1-2; perhaps TRBD1 as D (5 bases). V gave up 0 bases and J gave up 6 bases, with 8 bases separating them. In germline, CDR1 is WSHSY, CDR2 SAAADI. The CDR3 length is 13 residues. CDR3: CASSESLGHGYTF. The CDR3 bases are TGCGCCAGCAGTGAGTCCCTGGGGCATGGCTACACCTTC.

The chain employs TRBV5-8 and TRBJ1-6; a possible D gene is TRBD1 (5 bases). The V and J ends lost 0 bases and 7 bases respectively, with 14 bases between them. There are 16 residues in the CDR3. CDR1 and CDR2 from the germline V gene are SGHTS and YDEGEE. DNA of the CDR3: TGTGCCAGCAGCTTGGGACGGGGACCGGTCAATTCACCCCTCCACTTT. Translating it yields CASSLGRGPVNSPLHF.

The chain recombines TRBV12-3 or TRBV12-4 with TRBJ2-7; D call uncertain. The CDR3 is 13 amino acids. Trimming stripped 5 bases from V and 0 bases from J, with 8 bases between. In nucleotides, the CDR3 is TGTGCCAGCAGTCCCAGGCACTCCTACGAGCAGTACTTC. Translating gives CASSPRHSYEQYF.

In this sample, this clone turned up once. V usage is TRBV6-5 and J usage is TRBJ1-1, with 8 bases lining up with TRBD1. Germline V gene lookup returns CDR1 MNHEY and CDR2 SVGAGI. V trimming: 6 bases; J trimming: 0 bases; junction bases outside the gene matches: 0. The CDR3 has 13 residues. The CDR3 nucleotides read TGTGCCAGCAGGGGACAGGTGAACACTGAAGCTTTCTTT. Translated, it gives CASRGQVNTEAFF.

This chain links TRBV19 with TRBJ2-5; TRBD1 aligns across 8 bases. Per germline, CDR1 LNHDA and CDR2 SQIVND (reference sequence). CDR3 length: 15 residues. V trimming: 5 bases; J trimming: 5 bases; junction bases outside the gene matches: 10. The CDR3 loop reads CASSPSDRGWETQYF. The DNA for the CDR3 is TGTGCCAGTAGTCCCTCCGACAGGGGTTGGGAGACCCAGTACTTC.

This clone has a handful of counts. The chain employs TRBV3-1 (or the pseudogene TRBV3-2) and TRBJ1-1, with D maybe TRBD1 (5 bases). Trimming stripped 1 base from V and 5 bases from J, with 8 bases between. The germline gives CDR1 LGHDT, CDR2 YNNKEL (reference sequence). CDR3 length equals 13 residues. CDR3 sequence (DNA): TGTGCCAGCAGCCAAGTGGAGGGGACTGAAGCTTTCTTT. It translates to CASSQVEGTEAFF.

This clone was found once. The CDR3 nucleotides are TGTGCCAGCAGCTTGGGAGGGACTACTAATGAAAAACTGTTTTTT. Protein sequence: CASSLGGTTNEKLFF. This chain connects TRBV5-4 to TRBJ1-4, with D maybe TRBD1 (5 bases). Per germline, CDR1 SGHNT and CDR2 YYREEE (reference sequence). The CDR3 runs to 15 residues. Between the trimmed V and J ends, which lost 0 bases and 2 bases, there was a span of 8 bases.

The rearrangement links TRBV30 to TRBJ1-2; D is possibly TRBD1 (5 bases). V dropped 3 bases and J dropped 1 base, with 6 bases sitting between them. CDR1 and CDR2 (germline): GTSNPN, SVGIG (reference sequence). The CDR3 contains 12 residues. The CDR3 DNA reads TGTGCCTGGAGGGGGGGTAACTATGGCTACACCTTC. Protein sequence: CAWRGGNYGYTF. Combining the CDR3 with reference TRBV30 and TRBJ1-2 gives the whole variable domain SQTIHQWPATLVQPVGSPLSLECTVEGTSNPNLYWYRQAAGRGLQLLFYSVGIGQISSEVPQNLSASRPQDRQFILSSKKLLLSDSGFYLCAWRGGNYGYTFGSGTRLTVV.

The chain joins TRBV2 to TRBJ2-5; 7 bases align to TRBD1. CDR3 length equals 13 residues. Trimming removed 6 bases from V and 2 bases from J; junction bases left unmatched: 3. Germline values: CDR1 SNHLY, CDR2 FYNNEI. DNA of the CDR3: TGTGCCAGCAGCCGGGACAGACAAGAGACCCAGTACTTC. This gives the protein CASSRDRQETQYF.

V is TRBV12-5 and J is TRBJ1-1; unclear D gene. V shed 3 bases and J shed 2 bases, with 4 bases lying between them. CDR1 LGHNT and CDR2 FRNRAP come from the germline V gene. There are 12 residues in the CDR3. CDR3 in amino acids: CASGFENTEAFF. The CDR3 DNA reads as TGTGCTAGTGGTTTCGAAAACACTGAAGCTTTCTTT.

In this sample, this clone turned up once. The chain links TRBV10-3 to TRBJ1-2, with D possibly matching TRBD1 (6 bases). There are 13 residues in the CDR3. V lost 5 bases, J lost 2 bases, and 9 bases lay in between. Germline V gives CDR1 ENHRY, CDR2 SYGVKD. The CDR3 DNA sequence: TGTGCCATCAGTCTACAGGGAAACTATGGCTACACCTTC. The encoded protein is CAISLQGNYGYTF.

The chain joins TRBV30 to TRBJ2-1; TRBD2 is a possible D gene (5 bases). V lost 2 bases, J lost 0 bases, and 11 bases lay in between. Looked up from germline, CDR1 is GTSNPN and CDR2 is SVGIG (reference sequence). CDR3 length: 15 amino acids. The CDR3 nucleotides are TGTGCCTGGAGTCGGGATCAGAGCTCCTACAATGAGCAGTTCTTC. Amino acids: CAWSRDQSSYNEQFF.

The rearrangement uses TRBV7-3 and TRBJ1-1; D is possibly TRBD1 (5 bases). Germline lookup yields CDR1 SGHTA and CDR2 FQGTGA. This CDR3 contains 14 residues. Between the trimmed V and J ends, which lost 2 bases and 1 base, there was a span of 8 bases. In nucleotides, the CDR3 is TGTGCCAGCAGCTTAGGGGCGGGGAACACTGAAGCTTTCTTT. Translation gives CASSLGAGNTEAFF.

V and J are TRBV7-2 and TRBJ2-4; possibly TRBD1 for D (6 bases). V lost 2 bases and J lost 0, with 14 bases in between. The germline V gene has CDR1 SGHTA and CDR2 FQGNSA. This CDR3 contains 17 residues. CDR3 amino acids: CASSLPRDTLAKNIQYF. CDR3 nucleotides: TGTGCCAGCAGCTTACCCCGGGACACTTTAGCCAAAAACATTCAGTACTTC.

This clone was recorded only once. J is TRBJ2-7 and V is TRBV21-1; the D call in the table, TRBD2, was not verified against the DNA. TRBV21-1 is classified as a pseudogene. This CDR3 is 12 amino acids long. This CDR3 is CASSTPRGEQYV. The CDR3 bases are TGTGCCAGCAGCACCCCCCGGGGCGAGCAGTACGTC.